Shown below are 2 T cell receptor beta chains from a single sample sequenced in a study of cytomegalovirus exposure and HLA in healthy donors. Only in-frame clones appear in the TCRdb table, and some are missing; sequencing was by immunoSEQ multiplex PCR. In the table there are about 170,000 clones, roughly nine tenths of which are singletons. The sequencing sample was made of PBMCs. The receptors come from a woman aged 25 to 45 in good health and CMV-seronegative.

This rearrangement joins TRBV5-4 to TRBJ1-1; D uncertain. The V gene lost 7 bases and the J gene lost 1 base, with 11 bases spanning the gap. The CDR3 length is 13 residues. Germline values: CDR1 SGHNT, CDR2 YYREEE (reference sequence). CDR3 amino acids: CASHIGPNTEAFF. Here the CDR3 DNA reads TGTGCCAGCCACATAGGACCGAACACTGAAGCTTTCTTT.

The CDR3 DNA is TGCGCCAGCAGCCAAGATCCGGGGAGAAAGGACATTCAGTACTTC. This translates into CASSQDPGRKDIQYF. The V call is TRBV4-1, the J call TRBJ2-4, with a possible D match to TRBD2 (5 bases). Germline lookup yields CDR1 MGHRA and CDR2 YSYEKL. The CDR3 totals 15 residues. Trimming left V 0 bases short and J 8 bases short, with 14 bases between.